These 18 T cell receptor beta chains share one sample of origin, sequenced in a study of control samples from healthy donors and cancer patients. This table comes from immunoSEQ multiplex PCR, and its TCRdb copy is limited to in-frame clones, with some not included. Of roughly 80,000 clones detected, roughly 90% appear once; the ten largest clones hold 4.5% to 6%. Sequencing was done on a sample of blood. Every receptor here comes from a woman aged 50 to 60 in good health.

This clone was detected only once. The gene calls are TRBV5-6 and TRBJ1-2; a possible D gene is TRBD1 (6 bases). Trimming stripped 4 bases from V and 8 bases from J, with 18 bases between. The CDR3 has 14 amino acids. Germline V gene sequence: CDR1 SGHDT, CDR2 YYEEEE. CDR3 coding DNA: TGTGCCAGCAGCCCCGGGACACACCAAAAGGGCTACACCTTC. This gives the protein CASSPGTHQKGYTF.

J is TRBJ2-1 and V is TRBV19; D remains ambiguous. Germline V lookup: CDR1 LNHDA, CDR2 SQIVND (reference sequence). Trimming cost V 5 bases and J 4 bases, with 12 bases left between them. The CDR3 length is 14 residues. This CDR3 reads CASSPSDGYNEQFF. The CDR3 DNA is TGTGCCAGTAGTCCATCAGACGGATACAATGAGCAGTTCTTC.

The chain couples TRBV5-1 to TRBJ2-7; D gene uncertain. The CDR3 loop spans 14 amino acids. Germline V lookup: CDR1 SGHRS, CDR2 YFSETQ. The V gene lost 4 bases and the J gene lost 3 bases, with 14 bases spanning the gap. CDR3 region: CASSTDSAYYEQYF. The CDR3 DNA sequence: TGCGCCAGCAGCACCGATTCAGCCTACTACGAGCAGTACTTC.

CDR3 nucleotide sequence: TGTGCCAGCACACCGGACAGGGCAGCTAGGGATACGCAGTATTTT. Amino acid sequence: CASTPDRAARDTQYF. The chain has TRBV2 and TRBJ2-3; 8 nucleotides line up with TRBD1. CDR3 length: 15 residues. J gave up 6 bases and V 7 bases, and 12 bases lay outside the gene matches. Germline V CDR1 and CDR2: SNHLY, FYNNEI.

V and J are TRBV18 and TRBJ1-2; no definite D call. The V gene lost 2 bases and the J gene lost 8 bases, with 12 bases spanning the gap. The CDR3 sequence is 13 residues long. Germline V gene lookup returns CDR1 KGHSH and CDR2 LQKENI. CDR3: CASSPVEGRGYTF. Here the CDR3 DNA reads TGTGCCAGCTCACCAGTGGAGGGTCGGGGCTACACCTTC.

The chain joins TRBV6-5 to TRBJ1-2; D gene unclear. The V and J ends lost 2 bases and 0 bases respectively, with 4 bases between them. The CDR3 is 13 amino acids. The germline V gene has CDR1 MNHEY and CDR2 SVGAGI. The CDR3 sequence is CASSYTANYGYTF. The CDR3 DNA sequence: TGTGCCAGCAGTTACACAGCTAACTATGGCTACACCTTC.

The J gene is TRBJ1-1, the V gene TRBV28, with D uncertain. Trimming removed 7 bases at V and 5 bases at J, with 17 bases between. Germline V gene data show CDR1 as MDHEN and CDR2 as SYDVKM. CDR3 length: 14 residues. This CDR3 is CASILDEVRTEAFF. The CDR3 nucleotides read TGTGCCAGCATTCTGGACGAGGTTCGAACTGAAGCTTTCTTT.

The J gene is TRBJ2-5, the V gene TRBV5-5; no firm D call. This CDR3 is 13 amino acids long. V lost 1 base and J 4 bases, leaving 8 bases between the germline ends. Germline CDR1 and CDR2: SGHKS and YYEKEE (reference sequence). Here the CDR3 reads CASSLIIGETQYF. The CDR3 bases are TGTGCCAGCAGCTTGATTATCGGAGAGACCCAGTACTTC.

The gene calls are TRBV12-3 or TRBV12-4 and TRBJ2-1, with a tentative D call TRBD1 (5 bases). The CDR3 length is 13 residues. Trimming took off 5 bases at V and 9 bases at J, with 14 bases between the two ends. Here the CDR3 DNA reads TGTGCCAGCAGTGTGACAGACCGTGGTGAGCAGTTCTTC. Translation: CASSVTDRGEQFF.

The genes are TRBV18 and TRBJ2-7; 11 positions agree with TRBD1. The CDR3 is 13 residues long. Germline CDR1 reads KGHSH; CDR2 reads LQKENI. V lost 7 bases to trimming and J lost 5 bases; unmatched junction nucleotides: 4. CDR3 coding DNA: TGTGCCAGCTGCCGGGACAGGGGGAACGAGCAGTACTTC. This gives the protein CASCRDRGNEQYF.

The chain couples TRBV5-1 to TRBJ1-5; D is unclear. Germline-derived CDR1 and CDR2 are SGHRS and YFSETQ. This CDR3 comprises 13 residues. V was pared by 4 bases and J by 9 bases, with 14 bases between. CDR3 residues: CASSATGGMPQHF. For the CDR3, the DNA is TGCGCCAGCAGCGCCACTGGAGGGATGCCCCAGCATTTT.

The CDR3 nucleotides are TGTGCCAGCAGCAACAGGGAAGCCTATGGCTACACCTTC. Translated: CASSNREAYGYTF. This chain connects TRBV2 to TRBJ1-2; D possibly corresponds to TRBD1 (6 bases). CDR1 and CDR2 from the germline V gene are SNHLY and FYNNEI. The length of the CDR3 is 13 residues. V was trimmed by 6 bases and J by 4 bases, leaving 12 bases between them.

The rearrangement uses TRBV14 and TRBJ2-3, with D uncertain. The CDR3 loop spans 13 amino acids. The V and J ends lost 1 base and 3 bases respectively, with 5 bases between them. Germline V gene lookup returns CDR1 SGHDN and CDR2 FVKESK. DNA for the CDR3: TGTGCCAGCAGCCAAGGCTTGACAGATACGCAGTATTTT. Protein sequence: CASSQGLTDTQYF.

The table lists this clone with a count of one. This rearrangement joins TRBV10-3 to TRBJ1-2; 7 bases map to TRBD1. V shed 6 bases, J shed 8 bases, and the junction held 12 bases outside the gene matches. Germline lookup yields CDR1 ENHRY and CDR2 SYGVKD. This CDR3 spans 14 amino acids. CDR3 loop: CAIRETGDAEGYTF. The CDR3 coding sequence is TGTGCCATCAGGGAAACAGGGGACGCGGAAGGCTACACCTTC.

The chain combines TRBV2 with TRBJ1-4, with no clear D. The V gene's germline CDR1 is SNHLY and CDR2 FYNNEI. This CDR3 spans 15 amino acids. V lost 6 bases to trimming and J lost 7 bases, with 18 bases between them. CDR3 protein: CASRFPGGRFEKLFF. The CDR3 DNA is TGTGCCAGCAGGTTCCCAGGCGGCAGGTTTGAAAAACTGTTTTTT.

This sequence joins TRBV20-1 and TRBJ2-7; no clear D gene. There are 14 residues in the CDR3. The germline V gene encodes CDR1 DFQATT and CDR2 SNEGSKA (reference sequence). The V and J ends lost 3 bases and 0 bases respectively, with 12 bases between them. The CDR3 DNA sequence: TGCAGTGCTAGTGGGTCTGAGAGCTCCTACGAGCAGTACTTC. Protein: CSASGSESSYEQYF.

This clone was seen a handful of times. This chain joins TRBV3-1 (or the pseudogene TRBV3-2) and TRBJ2-2, with no clear D. Germline CDR1 is LGHDT and CDR2 is YNNKEL (reference sequence). With 1 base removed from V and 9 bases from J, the gap between germline ends came to 9 bases. The CDR3 is 13 residues long. CDR3 loop: CASSQGLSRELFF. The CDR3 nucleotides read TGTGCCAGCAGCCAAGGTCTGAGCCGGGAGCTGTTTTTT.

The V call is TRBV5-1, the J call TRBJ2-7; D perhaps matches TRBD1 (6 bases). V was trimmed by 4 bases and J by 6 bases, leaving 26 bases between them. The CDR3 spans 17 residues. CDR1 is SGHRS and CDR2 is YFSETQ in the germline V gene. This CDR3 is CASSPGTMGTSALEQYF. CDR3 DNA: TGCGCCAGCAGCCCAGGAACTATGGGGACATCTGCTCTCGAGCAGTACTTC. Variable domain in full (rest from reference TRBV5-1 and TRBJ2-7): KAGVTQTPRYLIKTRGQQVTLSCSPISGHRSVSWYQQTPGQGLQFLFEYFSETQRNKGNFPGRFSGRQFSNSRSEMNVSTLELGDSALYLCASSPGTMGTSALEQYFGPGTRLTVT.